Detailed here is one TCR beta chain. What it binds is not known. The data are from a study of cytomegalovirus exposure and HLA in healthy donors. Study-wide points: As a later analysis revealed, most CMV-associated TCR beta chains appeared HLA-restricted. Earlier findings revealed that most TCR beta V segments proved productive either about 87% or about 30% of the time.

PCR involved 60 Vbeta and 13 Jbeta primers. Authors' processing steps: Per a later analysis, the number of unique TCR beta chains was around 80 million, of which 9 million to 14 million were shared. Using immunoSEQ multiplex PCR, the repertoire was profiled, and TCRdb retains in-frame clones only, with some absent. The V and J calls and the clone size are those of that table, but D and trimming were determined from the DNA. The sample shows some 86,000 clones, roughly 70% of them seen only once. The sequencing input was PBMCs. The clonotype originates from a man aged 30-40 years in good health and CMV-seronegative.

The CDR3 reads CASSLDSGIVSYEQYF. CDR3 DNA: TGTGCCAGCAGCTTAGATAGCGGGATAGTTTCCTACGAGCAGTACTTC. This chain connects TRBV11-2 to TRBJ2-7; TRBD2 agrees at 8 bases. Germline-derived CDR1 and CDR2 are SGHAT and FQNNGV. V shed 0 bases, J shed 1 base, and the junction held 5 bases outside the gene matches. This CDR3 contains 16 residues.